This entry lists 10 T cell receptor beta chains sequenced from one sample in a study of naive and memory T cell subsets. General study points: Possibly reflecting memory cells re-expressing CD45RA, a few larger clonotypes occurred in naive repertoires, especially CD8.

These receptors lack a known antigen. The beta constant-region primer was an equimolar mix of two oligonucleotides covering TRBC1 and TRBC2. Ligated cDNA was amplified by four rounds of PCR with nested alpha and beta constant-region primers and SP2. TCRdb redid the calling of the UMI-ligation and nested PCR reads with MiXCR, one entry per CDR3 protein. Here the sample spans roughly 99,000 distinct CDR3 sequences, 10% to 12% being singletons. Specimen: naive CD4+ T cells from blood. The receptors derive from a human donor in good health.

The rearrangement uses TRBV14 and TRBJ1-6; D gene uncertain. CDR1 is SGHDN and CDR2 is FVKESK in the germline V gene. V was cut by 0 bases and J by 6 bases, with 12 bases left in between. CDR3 length equals 16 residues. The CDR3 region has the DNA TGTGCCAGCAGCCAAGATGACATCGGTCCTAATTCACCCCTCCACTTT. The encoded protein is CASSQDDIGPNSPLHF.

This clonotype was counted at least ten times. The rearrangement uses TRBV6-6 and TRBJ1-5, with 9 bases aligning to TRBD1. The CDR3 contains 19 residues. V gave up 5 bases and J gave up 1 base; unmatched junction bases: 15. The germline V gene has CDR1 MNHNY and CDR2 SVGAGI (reference sequence). The CDR3: CASSARLGTGFGSNQPQHF. DNA of the CDR3: TGTGCCAGCAGTGCCCGATTGGGGACAGGGTTTGGGAGCAATCAGCCCCAGCATTTT.

This clonotype has at least ten counts. The chain uses TRBV19 and TRBJ2-7, with 8 bases aligning to TRBD2. This CDR3 has 15 amino acids. V shed 4 bases and J 0 bases; nucleotides not matched to a gene: 5. Germline loops: CDR1 LNHDA, CDR2 SQIVND (reference sequence). As DNA, the CDR3 is TGTGCCAGTAGTAGGTTAAGCGGGAGCTCCTACGAGCAGTACTTC. This encodes CASSRLSGSSYEQYF.

The chain recombines TRBV15 with TRBJ2-6; D is undetermined. The CDR3 extends over 12 amino acids. Germline CDR1 and CDR2: LNHNV and YYDKDF (reference sequence). V shed 5 bases and J shed 10 bases, with 9 bases lying between them. CDR3 bases: TGTGCCACCAGCCCGGCTCTTAACGTCCTGACTTTC. Its protein product is CATSPALNVLTF.

This clonotype was counted ten times or more. The chain joins TRBV20-1 to TRBJ1-5; no firm D call. Germline CDR1 reads DFQATT; CDR2 reads SNEGSKA (reference sequence). V lost 2 bases and J lost 0, with 5 bases in between. The CDR3 sequence is 13 residues long. CDR3: CSARRYSNQPQHF. The DNA of the CDR3 is TGCAGTGCTAGAAGGTATAGCAATCAGCCCCAGCATTTT.

The V and J genes are TRBV30 and TRBJ2-7; D is possibly TRBD2 (6 bases). Trimming removed 1 base at V and 6 bases at J, with 7 bases between. Germline loops: CDR1 GTSNPN, CDR2 SVGIG (reference sequence). The CDR3 runs to 11 residues. The CDR3 loop reads CAWSAGVEQYF. The CDR3, as DNA: TGTGCCTGGAGTGCGGGGGTCGAGCAGTACTTC. The full variable domain, completed using reference TRBV30 and TRBJ2-7, is SQTIHQWPATLVQPVGSPLSLECTVEGTSNPNLYWYRQAAGRGLQLLFYSVGIGQISSEVPQNLSASRPQDRQFILSSKKLLLSDSGFYLCAWSAGVEQYFGPGTRLTVT.

V usage is TRBV18 and J usage is TRBJ2-7; TRBD2 might be the D (5 bases). V lost 6 bases to trimming and J lost 6 bases, with 15 bases between them. Germline V CDR1 and CDR2: KGHSH, LQKENI. CDR3 length: 13 residues. The CDR3 DNA reads as TGTGCCAGCTCGCGGGCCCAAACCGGCGAGCAGTACTTC. Its translation is CASSRAQTGEQYF.

This clonotype was observed a handful of times. The chain combines TRBV7-2 with TRBJ2-7; the D gene is possibly TRBD1 (5 bases). Trimming removed 9 bases at V and 2 bases at J, with 23 bases between. The CDR3 covers 16 residues. Germline V gene sequence: CDR1 SGHTA, CDR2 FQGNSA. CDR3 coding DNA: TGTGCCAGTCGCCTAAGATTGGGTGGGGCACCCTACGAGCAGTACTTC. It specifies CASRLRLGGAPYEQYF.

The chain combines TRBV28 with TRBJ2-2; D gene ambiguous. The CDR3 is 14 amino acids. Germline CDR1 reads MDHEN; CDR2 reads SYDVKM. Trimming shortened V by 6 bases and J by 6 bases, and 14 bases separated the two germline ends. CDR3 protein: CASRPQGPAGELFF. In nucleotides, the CDR3 is TGTGCCAGCAGGCCCCAAGGTCCAGCCGGGGAGCTGTTTTTT.

This clonotype appeared a few times. V gene TRBV7-3 combines with J gene TRBJ2-1; no firm D call. Trimming left V 5 bases short and J 0 bases short, with 5 bases between. Germline CDR1 reads SGHTA; CDR2 reads FQGTGA. This CDR3 has 13 amino acids. The CDR3 here is CASSGVSYNEQFF. Written as DNA, the CDR3 is TGTGCCAGCAGCGGGGTCTCCTACAATGAGCAGTTCTTC.